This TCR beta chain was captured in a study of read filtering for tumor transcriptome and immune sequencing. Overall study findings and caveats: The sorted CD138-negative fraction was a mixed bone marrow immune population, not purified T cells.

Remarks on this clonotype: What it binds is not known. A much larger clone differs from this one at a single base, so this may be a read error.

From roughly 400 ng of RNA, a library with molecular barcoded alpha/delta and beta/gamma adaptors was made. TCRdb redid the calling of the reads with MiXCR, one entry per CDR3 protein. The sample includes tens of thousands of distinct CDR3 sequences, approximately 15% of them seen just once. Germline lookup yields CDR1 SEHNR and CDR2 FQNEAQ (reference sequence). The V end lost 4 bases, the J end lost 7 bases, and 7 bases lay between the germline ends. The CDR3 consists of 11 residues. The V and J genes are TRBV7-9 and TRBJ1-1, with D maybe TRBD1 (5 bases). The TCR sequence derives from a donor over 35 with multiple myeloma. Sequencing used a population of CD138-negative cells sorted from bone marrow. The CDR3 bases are TGTGCCAGCAGCTGGGGGAATGAAGCTTTCTTT. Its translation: CASSWGNEAFF.